This section outlines one TCR beta chain sequence together with its context. This clonotype was seen repeatedly, ten times or more. Its binding antigen is unknown. No much larger clone is present one base from it, and per-base qualities are unavailable. The sample was run on an Illumina NovaSeq 6000. TCR cDNA was synthesized by 5'RACE template switching, through which a universal primer site and unique molecular identifiers were introduced. Priming for cDNA synthesis came from both the TCR alpha and TCR beta constant segments. Library amplification used two PCR steps, and the second PCR step added sample barcodes and sequencing adapters. Sequencing of the libraries was done on either Illumina HiSeq 2500 (2x100 bp) or NovaSeq (2x150 bp). As for the authors' bioinformatics: MIGEC handled demultiplexing of reads and collapsing into UMI consensus sequences, while MiXCR performed V(D)J alignment. Using edgeR on replicate PBMC samples, clonotypes were called vaccine-responding if FDR was below 0.01 and the log2 fold change was above 5 up to day 15. CD4 or CD8 identity was assigned to each bulk clonotype according to whether the clonotype was present at higher abundance in the sequenced CD4 repertoire or the sequenced CD8 repertoire. In TCRdb, the public reads were trimmed at Q25 with fastp and aligned with MiXCR, with productive beta chains retained. Every entry covers one CDR3 protein and lists the most common genes and DNA from its rows. The V and J calls reflect TCRdb's pipeline rather than the authors' work. This sample comprises hundreds of thousands of distinct CDR3 sequences, approximately 19% of them detected only once. The ten largest clones take up 15% to 20% of the sample.

The sample's treatment or condition label, decoded: live attenuated yellow fever vaccine strain. At every blood-draw timepoint, two biological replicates of bulk PBMCs were collected. A standard Ficoll-Paque protocol was used to isolate PBMCs from peripheral blood. RNA was extracted with TriZol from bulk PBMCs, CD4 and CD8 fractions, and dextramer-positive and dextramer-negative fractions. Sequences SGHRS (CDR1) and YFSETQ (CDR2) are obtained from the germline V gene. The CDR3 measures 16 amino acids from cysteine to phenylalanine. The only DNA kept is the CDR3, 48 bases in frame from the first base. V and J lose 1 base and 4 bases, and a span of 15 bases separates them. The data belong to a study of T cells after yellow fever vaccination (dated by TCRdb to the late 2010s). A note on the overall study: The SMART-Seq v4 Ultra Low Input RNA kit was used to prepare libraries from fractions with low cell numbers. To track T-cell clones before and after primary and booster YFV17D yellow fever vaccination, bulk TCR alpha and beta repertoires were sequenced longitudinally. The cohort comprised two healthy male donors, one aged 18 to 30 and one aged 30 to 40 years. Blood samples were taken at several timepoints before and after primary and secondary immunization, and bulk PBMC replicates and cell subsets were isolated.

Overall results and qualifications from the work: Compared with the primary T-cell response, the secondary T-cell response was weaker but faster, peaking on day 5 rather than day 15. After the booster, most of the clones that had expanded following primary vaccination were detected again (just under 97% of CD4 and around 90% of CD8), which suggests that memory was broadly maintained. Because abundant contaminating clonotypes from the bulk population could be contained in FACS-sorted repertoires, computational filtering was required. A small fraction of clonotypes showed up in both the CD4 and CD8 compartments, probably as a result of convergent recombination. The study included only two donors, which limits how far the findings can be generalized.

Specimen: PBMCs, collected before the yellow fever booster vaccination. The receptor was derived from a man younger than 35 who received the YFV17D yellow fever vaccine. The sequence is built from TRBV5-1 and TRBJ2-1; matching of 5 bases hints at TRBD1 as the D gene. CDR3 sequence: CASSLRADRGYNEQFF. The DNA sequence reads TGCGCCAGCAGCTTGCGGGCCGATAGGGGTTACAATGAGCAGTTCTTC.